These 26 T cell receptor beta chains were sequenced from one sample in a study of T cell clonality in common variable immunodeficiency. Sequencing used immunoSEQ multiplex PCR; TCRdb keeps in-frame clones, though not all of them. Observed are tens of thousands of clones, no singletons, with the top ten taking 0.8%. Sequenced input: peripheral blood mononuclear cells. Source of these receptors: a person aged 18 to 75 in good health.

There are many counts of this clone. The DNA read from the CDR3 is TGTGCCAGCAACGCAGGGCCAACCTACGAG. Its translation: CASNAGPTYE. In full, the CDR3 reads CASNAGPTYEQYF. The V gene is TRBV2, the J gene TRBJ2-7; D possibly corresponds to TRBD1 (5 bases). The read stops 3 residues short of the end of the CDR3; the missing end is completed from the germline J gene. Germline V gene sequence: CDR1 SNHLY, CDR2 FYNNEI. Trimming cost V 7 bases and J 2 bases, with 12 bases left between them. The CDR3 extends over 13 amino acids.

The sample holds many counts of this clone. The read finishes 3 residues shy of the CDR3 end, and the germline J gene is used to complete it. The chain couples TRBV7-9 to TRBJ2-1, with D possibly matching TRBD1 (6 bases). V gave up 5 bases and J gave up 0 bases, with 11 bases separating them. Germline CDR1 is SEHNR and CDR2 is FQNEAQ (reference sequence). The CDR3 runs 15 residues. The CDR3 loop reads CASSTGHGSYNEQFF. Incomplete CDR3 DNA: TGTGCCAGCAGCACGGGACACGGCTCCTACAATGAG.

This clone showed up many times. The observed sequence ends 3 residues before the CDR3 terminus, with the missing tail filled in from the germline J gene. The rearrangement links TRBV20-1 to TRBJ2-5; 8 bases are shared with TRBD2. The CDR3 is 13 amino acids. Germline CDR1 and CDR2: DFQATT and SNEGSKA (reference sequence). The J segment lost 2 bases and the V segment lost 5 bases, leaving 4 bases of the junction unmatched. The CDR3 protein is CSAEGLGQETQYF. CDR3 DNA (partial): TGCAGTGCTGAGGGACTAGGACAAGAGACC.

This clone was picked up many times. Incomplete CDR3 DNA: TGTGCCAGCAGAGGACTAGCCGAGGTGGCCGGGGAG. This sequence encodes CASRGLAEVAGE. The CDR3 in full is CASRGLAEVAGELFF. This chain uses TRBV2 with TRBJ2-2, with 8 nucleotides matching TRBD2. Read data end 3 residues before the CDR3 end; the end is taken from the germline J gene. With V trimmed by 6 bases and J by 6 bases, 9 bases remained unmatched. The CDR3 length is 15 residues. Germline values: CDR1 SNHLY, CDR2 FYNNEI.

In its sample, this clone was seen many times. Read data end 3 residues before the CDR3 end; the end is taken from the germline J gene. V gene TRBV20-1 combines with J gene TRBJ2-3; D remains ambiguous. CDR1 and CDR2 (germline): DFQATT, SNEGSKA (reference sequence). The CDR3 consists of 11 residues. V lost 7 bases and J lost 1, with 6 bases in between. CDR3 protein: CSGLGTDTQYF. CDR3 DNA, as far as it was read: TGCAGTGGGCTAGGCACAGATACG.

In its sample, this clone was seen many times. Read coverage stops 3 residues before the CDR3 terminus; the germline J gene supplies the remainder. V usage is TRBV9 and J usage is TRBJ1-4, with 9 bases matching TRBD1. V trimming: 0 bases; J trimming: 6 bases; junction bases outside the gene matches: 3. This CDR3 comprises 15 residues. From germline, CDR1 is SGDLS and CDR2 YYNGEE. CDR3 protein: CASSVEGDRDEKLFF. The DNA read from the CDR3 is TGTGCCAGCAGCGTAGAAGGGGACAGGGATGAAAAA.

This clone was seen many times. Read sequence stops 3 residues before the CDR3 end, and the germline J gene provides the missing end. The chain links TRBV5-4 to TRBJ2-7; 9 nucleotides match TRBD1. V dropped 0 bases and J dropped 3; count of bases not matched to a gene: 4. This CDR3 contains 15 residues. The germline V gene encodes CDR1 SGHNT and CDR2 YYREEE (reference sequence). CDR3 DNA (partial): TGTGCCAGCAGCTTGGGGGGGGGACAGGGCTACGAG. Translated: CASSLGGGQGYE. The full CDR3 protein is CASSLGGGQGYEQYF.

This clone was picked up many times. Coverage ceases 3 residues before the CDR3 finishes, and the germline J gene fills in the end. The V gene is TRBV7-2, the J gene TRBJ2-7; D remains unclear. Germline V gene sequence: CDR1 SGHTA, CDR2 FQGNSA. This CDR3 has 14 amino acids. V was cut by 5 bases and J by 2 bases, with 13 bases left in between. The sequenced part of the CDR3 DNA is TGTGCCAGCAGCCCGATCATCAGGCCCTACGAG. It encodes CASSPIIRPYE. The complete CDR3 reads CASSPIIRPYEQYF.

As regards this clone: A much larger clone is a single base away; this may be a read error. The observed sequence ends 3 residues before the CDR3 terminus, with the missing tail filled in from the germline J gene. This chain links TRBV7-9 with TRBJ2-3; TRBD2 aligns across 9 bases. With V trimmed by 2 bases and J by 0 bases, 0 bases remained unmatched. This CDR3 is built from 15 residues. Per germline, CDR1 SEHNR and CDR2 FQNEAQ (reference sequence). CDR3 DNA, as far as it was read: TGTGCCAGCAGCTTAACTAGCGGGAGCACAGATACG. Its translation: CASSLTSGSTDT. The whole CDR3 sequence is CASSLTSGSTDTQYF.

This clone was observed a handful of times. Read sequence stops 3 residues before the CDR3 end, and the germline J gene provides the missing end. The gene calls are TRBV2 and TRBJ1-5; 7 bases fit TRBD1. J gave up 7 bases and V 6 bases, and 12 bases lay outside the gene matches. Germline V lookup: CDR1 SNHLY, CDR2 FYNNEI. The length of the CDR3 is 15 residues. CDR3 loop: CASRTGGGRGQPQHF. The CDR3 DNA, read in part, is TGTGCCAGCAGGACCGGAGGGGGCCGGGGCCAGCCC.

This clone was recorded at least ten times. Read sequence stops 3 residues before the CDR3 end, and the germline J gene provides the missing end. The rearrangement joins TRBV6-4 to TRBJ1-1, with D maybe TRBD1 (6 bases). This CDR3 contains 15 residues. Germline values: CDR1 MRHNA, CDR2 SNTAGT. The V end lost 6 bases, the J end lost 0 bases, and 14 bases lay between the germline ends. The CDR3 reads CASRRDNFLNTEAFF. The DNA read from the CDR3 is TGTGCCAGCAGACGGGACAACTTTTTGAACACTGAA.

In its sample, this clone was seen a few times. The CDR3 end is not reached by the read, which stops 3 residues before it; the germline J gene fills it in. J is TRBJ1-6 and V is TRBV7-9; no clear D. The germline V gene has CDR1 SEHNR and CDR2 FQNEAQ (reference sequence). CDR3 size: 14 residues. V was shortened by 2 bases and J by 10 bases, with 12 bases between the two germline ends. The CDR3 DNA, read in part, is TGTGCCAGCAGCTTAAGCCAGGCCGTCTCACCC. It yields the protein CASSLSQAVSP. The full CDR3 is CASSLSQAVSPLHF.

This clone was observed many times. This chain's CDR3 is CASSPQPGQTNYGYTF. Incomplete CDR3 DNA: TGTGCCAGCTCACCACAACCAGGACAGACTAACTATGGC. The V and J genes are TRBV18 and TRBJ1-2, with D tentatively TRBD1 (6 bases). The read terminates 3 residues before the CDR3 end, so the remaining end is supplied by the germline J gene. Germline loops: CDR1 KGHSH, CDR2 LQKENI. This CDR3 contains 16 residues. V lost 1 base and J lost 0, with 12 bases in between.

This clone occurred a few times. CDR3 region: CASSGLDYNEQFF. Partial CDR3 DNA: TGCGCCAGCAGCGGACTTGACTACAATGAG. The chain uses TRBV10-1 and TRBJ2-1; TRBD2 is a possible D gene (5 bases). The CDR3 goes on 3 residues after the read ends, and that part is filled in from the germline J gene. The CDR3 covers 13 residues. The germline V gene encodes CDR1 WNHNN and CDR2 SYGVQD (reference sequence). The ends were cut back, 6 bases at V and 3 bases at J, with 9 bases in the middle.

This clone was recorded at least ten times. With the read ending 3 residues before the CDR3 end, the germline J gene is used to fill in that end. The chain carries TRBV5-1 and TRBJ2-2; 7 bases align to TRBD1. The CDR3 consists of 15 residues. After removal of 1 base from V and 4 bases from J, the junction contained 4 bases not matched to a gene. Per germline, CDR1 SGHRS and CDR2 YFSETQ. The DNA read from the CDR3 is TGCGCCAGCAGCTTGAAGGGGGCCCCCACCGGGGAG. It translates to CASSLKGAPTGE. The CDR3 as a whole reads CASSLKGAPTGELFF.

There are many counts of this clone. The read gets to within 3 residues of the CDR3 end, and the germline J gene fills in the rest. The chain joins TRBV19 to TRBJ1-4; 8 bases line up with TRBD1. The germline V gene encodes CDR1 LNHDA and CDR2 SQIVND (reference sequence). The CDR3 covers 11 residues. CDR3 loop: CASADREKLFF. The sequenced part of the CDR3 DNA is TGTGCCAGTGCGGACAGGGAGAAA.

A few counts support this clone. The read finishes 3 residues shy of the CDR3 end, and the germline J gene is used to complete it. The V and J genes are TRBV10-2 and TRBJ2-3; 11 positions match TRBD2. V shed 6 bases, J shed 3 bases, and the junction held 5 bases outside the gene matches. CDR1 is WSHSY and CDR2 is SAAADI in the germline V gene. The CDR3 consists of 15 residues. CDR3 loop: CASRETSGTTDTQYF. Incomplete CDR3 DNA: TGCGCCAGCAGGGAGACTAGCGGGACGACAGATACG.

There are many counts of this clone. The read stops 3 residues short of the end of the CDR3; the missing end is completed from the germline J gene. The rearrangement links TRBV23-1 to TRBJ2-6; no clear D. TRBV23-1 is annotated as an ORF whose role is uncertain. The germline V and J ends were trimmed by 3 bases and 0 bases, with 12 bases remaining between them. The CDR3 contains 17 residues. The CDR3 loop is CASSHPILSSGANVLTF. CDR3 DNA (partial): TGCGCCAGCAGTCACCCGATCCTAAGCTCTGGGGCCAACGTC.

In this sample, this clone turned up many times. The sequence runs out 3 residues before the end of the CDR3; the remainder is reconstructed from the germline J gene. The chain joins TRBV7-2 to TRBJ2-2; D is unresolved. The CDR3 is made up of 13 amino acids. Per the germline V gene, CDR1 is SGHTA and CDR2 is FQGNSA. Trimming took off 5 bases at V and 1 base at J, with 5 bases between the two ends. Partial CDR3 DNA: TGTGCCAGCAGCAGAGGGAACACCGGGGAG. This encodes CASSRGNTGE. The whole CDR3 protein is CASSRGNTGELFF.

On this clone: Read sequence stops 3 residues before the CDR3 end, and the germline J gene provides the missing end. The chain combines TRBV7-9 with TRBJ2-2, with no clear D. The germline gives CDR1 SEHNR, CDR2 FQNEAQ (reference sequence). The V end was cut by 11 bases, the J end by 2 bases, with 12 bases between. This CDR3 has 13 residues. The CDR3 protein is CARTDTNTGELFF. The sequenced CDR3 bases are TGTGCCCGCACAGATACCAACACCGGGGAG.

This clone was observed a few times. The read halts 3 residues ahead of the CDR3 end, with the missing end drawn from the germline J gene. The genes are TRBV6-2 or TRBV6-3 and TRBJ1-2, with D perhaps TRBD1 (5 bases). Germline lookup yields CDR1 MNHEY and CDR2 SVGEGT. CDR3 length equals 13 residues. The V end lost 6 bases, the J end lost 0 bases, and 8 bases lay between the germline ends. The CDR3 sequence is CASRPTANYGYTF. The sequenced CDR3 bases are TGTGCCAGCAGGCCGACAGCTAACTATGGC.

With respect to this clone: The CDR3 end is not reached by the read, which stops 3 residues before it; the germline J gene fills it in. The chain joins TRBV13 to TRBJ2-5; 8 bases map to TRBD1. Trimming took 5 bases from V and 1 from J; bases not matched to a gene: 12. Germline values: CDR1 PRHDT, CDR2 FYEKMQ (reference sequence). The CDR3 has 17 amino acids. The CDR3 here is CASSRGFGQGFQETQYF. The sequenced part of the CDR3 DNA is TGTGCCAGCAGCCGGGGGTTCGGACAGGGATTCCAAGAGACC.

This clone was observed many times. Sequencing ends 3 residues short of the CDR3 end; the germline J gene provides the rest. The chain is built from TRBV5-1 and TRBJ2-7; 12 bases are a match to TRBD2. V trimming: 5 bases; J trimming: 1 base; junction bases outside the gene matches: 16. The CDR3 spans 19 residues. In germline, CDR1 is SGHRS, CDR2 YFSETQ. The CDR3 sequence: CASSSSSRTSGALSYEQYF. Incomplete CDR3 DNA: TGCGCCAGCAGTTCCTCTTCTCGGACTAGCGGGGCGCTTTCCTACGAG.

This clone was found a few times. The CDR3 end lies 3 residues beyond the end of the read and is filled in from the germline J gene. V usage is TRBV19 and J usage is TRBJ1-5; D possibly corresponds to TRBD1 (6 bases). The CDR3 contains 14 residues. The germline V and J ends were trimmed by 2 bases and 1 base, with 6 bases remaining between them. Looked up from germline, CDR1 is LNHDA and CDR2 is SQIVND (reference sequence). The covered CDR3 bases are TGTGCCAGTAGTATACAGGGGAGCAATCAGCCC. Translating it yields CASSIQGSNQP. The full-length CDR3 reads as CASSIQGSNQPQHF.

The table lists this clone with many counts. The CDR3 end falls 3 residues outside the read, so it is completed with the germline J gene. The rearrangement links TRBV11-3 to TRBJ2-7; the D gene is possibly TRBD1 (7 bases). V was shortened by 5 bases and J by 4 bases, with 18 bases between the two germline ends. Looked up from germline, CDR1 is SGHNT and CDR2 is YENEEA. This CDR3 spans 15 amino acids. The CDR3 DNA, read in part, is TGTGCCAGCAGCACCGGTGGAGGGGGCCCTTACGAG. This translates into CASSTGGGGPYE. In full, the CDR3 reads CASSTGGGGPYEQYF.

This clone has a count of ten or more. The read terminates 3 residues ahead of where the CDR3 ends, so the germline J gene completes it. The gene calls are TRBV2 and TRBJ2-1, with 12 bases that match TRBD2. J was trimmed by 7 bases and V by 6 bases; bases with no gene match: 7. CDR3 size: 15 residues. The germline V gene has CDR1 SNHLY and CDR2 FYNNEI. CDR3 DNA, as far as it was read: TGTGCCAGCAGAGAGGGACTAGCGGGTCGAAATGAG. Translation gives CASREGLAGRNE. The entire CDR3 protein is CASREGLAGRNEQFF.